A selection of T cell receptor beta chains follows, all from one sample in a study of blood T cell repertoires in COVID-19. The protocol was immunoSEQ multiplex PCR, while the TCRdb copy is restricted to in-frame clones and leaves out a portion. The sample yields around 270,000 clones, approximately 84% seen once. The sequencing input was peripheral blood. Receptor source: a person between 70 and 80 years old with COVID-19, enrolled during active disease. Both conserved end residues are part of each CDR3. A D gene is named only where the DNA matches it firmly. Rows give clone size only sometimes, using once, few, many, or a class for an expanded clone.

cdr3_aa	cdr3_nt	d_call	j_call	v_call	clone_size
CASSVAGSGGQNEQFF	TGTGCCAGCAGCGTAGCGGGGTCGGGGGGGCAGAATGAGCAGTTCTTC	TRBD2	TRBJ2-1	TRBV9	-
CASSQSPGTDGGPQHF	TGTGCCAGCAGCCAGAGCCCCGGGACAGACGGAGGGCCCCAGCATTTT	TRBD1	TRBJ1-5	TRBV9	once
CASRGGQGWYEQYF	TGTGCCAGCAGGGGGGGACAGGGTTGGTACGAGCAGTACTTC	TRBD1	TRBJ2-7	TRBV28	-
CASSEKIAGGRDYNEQFF	TGCGCCAGCAGTGAGAAAATAGCGGGCGGGAGGGACTACAATGAGCAGTTCTTC	TRBD2	TRBJ2-1	TRBV10-1	-
CATSIGHPTDTQYF	TGTGCCACCAGCATTGGACACCCCACAGATACGCAGTATTTT	-	TRBJ2-3	TRBV15	few
CAIRGGAGQPQHF	TGTGCCATCAGGGGGGGGGCAGGTCAGCCCCAGCATTTT	-	TRBJ1-5	TRBV10-3	few
CASSRSGADNEQFF	TGTGCCAGCAGCCGCAGCGGGGCGGACAATGAGCAGTTCTTC	TRBD2	TRBJ2-1	TRBV3-1/TRBV3-2	once
CASSQPTRTGLDGELFF	TGTGCCAGCAGCCAGCCCACGAGGACAGGGCTCGACGGGGAGCTGTTTTTT	TRBD1	TRBJ2-2	TRBV3-1/TRBV3-2	-
CASAGQGDPGYTF	TGTGCCAGCGCGGGACAGGGGGACCCGGGCTACACCTTC	-	TRBJ1-2	TRBV21-1	-
CASWKGRNTEAFF	TGTGCCAGCTGGAAAGGGAGGAACACTGAAGCTTTCTTT	-	TRBJ1-1	TRBV6-5	once
CASSPRTGQISYEQYF	TGTGCCAGCAGCCCTCGGACAGGGCAAATCTCCTACGAGCAGTACTTC	TRBD1	TRBJ2-7	TRBV11-1	-
CASSFGGGTEAFF	TGTGCCAGCAGCTTTGGGGGCGGTACTGAAGCTTTCTTT	-	TRBJ1-1	TRBV7-3	-
CASSPFSGRFADTQYF	TGTGCCAGCAGCCCGTTTAGCGGGAGATTTGCAGATACGCAGTATTTT	TRBD2	TRBJ2-3	TRBV9	-
CASSLESGGPTDTQYF	TGTGCCAGCAGCTTGGAGTCAGGGGGGCCCACAGATACGCAGTATTTT	-	TRBJ2-3	TRBV11-2	-
CASSLSGTAKDTQYF	TGTGCCAGCAGTTTATCGGGGACAGCTAAGGATACGCAGTATTTT	TRBD1	TRBJ2-3	TRBV28	-
CASSQRGGQNNEQFF	TGTGCCAGCAGTCAGCGGGGGGGCCAAAACAATGAGCAGTTCTTC	TRBD2	TRBJ2-1	TRBV5-5	-